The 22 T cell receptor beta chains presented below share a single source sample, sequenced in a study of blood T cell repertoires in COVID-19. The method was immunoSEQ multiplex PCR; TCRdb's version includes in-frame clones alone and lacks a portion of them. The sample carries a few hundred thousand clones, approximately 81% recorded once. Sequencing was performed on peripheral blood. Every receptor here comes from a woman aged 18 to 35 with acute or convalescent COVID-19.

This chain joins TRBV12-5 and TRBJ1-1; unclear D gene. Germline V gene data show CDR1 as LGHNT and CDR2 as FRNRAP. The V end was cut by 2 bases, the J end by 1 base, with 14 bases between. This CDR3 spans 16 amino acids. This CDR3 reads CASGLPTVTENTEAFF. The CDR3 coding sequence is TGTGCTAGTGGTTTGCCCACAGTCACCGAGAACACTGAAGCTTTCTTT.

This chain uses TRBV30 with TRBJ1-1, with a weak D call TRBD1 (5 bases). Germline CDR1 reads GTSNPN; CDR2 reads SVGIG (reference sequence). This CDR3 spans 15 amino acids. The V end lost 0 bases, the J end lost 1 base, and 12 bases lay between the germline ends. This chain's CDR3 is CAWSVPHGANTEAFF. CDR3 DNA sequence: TGTGCCTGGAGTGTACCCCATGGGGCGAACACTGAAGCTTTCTTT.

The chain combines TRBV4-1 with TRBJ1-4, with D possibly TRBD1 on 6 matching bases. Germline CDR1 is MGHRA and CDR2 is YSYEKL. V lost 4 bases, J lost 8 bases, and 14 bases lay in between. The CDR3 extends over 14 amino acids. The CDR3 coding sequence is TGCGCCAGCAGCCTTGAACAGACAGGAGAAAAACTGTTTTTT. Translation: CASSLEQTGEKLFF.

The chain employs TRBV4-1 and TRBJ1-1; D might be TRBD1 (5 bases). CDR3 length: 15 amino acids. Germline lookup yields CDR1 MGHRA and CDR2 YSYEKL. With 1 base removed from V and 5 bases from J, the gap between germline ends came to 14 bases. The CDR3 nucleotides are TGCGCCAGCAGCCAAGGACAGACAGAGCTGACTGAAGCTTTCTTT. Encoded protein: CASSQGQTELTEAFF.

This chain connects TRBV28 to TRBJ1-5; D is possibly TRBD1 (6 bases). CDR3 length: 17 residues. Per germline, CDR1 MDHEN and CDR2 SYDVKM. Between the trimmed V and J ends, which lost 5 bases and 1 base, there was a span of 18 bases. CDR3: CASSPPLIRGSNQPQHF. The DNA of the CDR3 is TGTGCCAGCAGTCCACCTCTGATAAGGGGGAGCAATCAGCCCCAGCATTTT.

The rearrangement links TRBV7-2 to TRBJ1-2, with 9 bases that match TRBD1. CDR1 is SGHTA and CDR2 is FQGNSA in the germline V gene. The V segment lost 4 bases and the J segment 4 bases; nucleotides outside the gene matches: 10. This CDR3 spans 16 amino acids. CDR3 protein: CASSYDRGGSIYGYTF. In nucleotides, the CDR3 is TGTGCCAGCAGCTATGACAGGGGGGGAAGTATCTATGGCTACACCTTC.

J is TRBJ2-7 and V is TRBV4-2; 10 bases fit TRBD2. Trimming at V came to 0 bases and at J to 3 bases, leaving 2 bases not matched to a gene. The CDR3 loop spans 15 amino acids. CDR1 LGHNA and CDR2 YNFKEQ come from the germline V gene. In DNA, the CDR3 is TGTGCCAGCAGCCAAGAGTGGACTAGCGGCTACGAGCAGTACTTC. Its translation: CASSQEWTSGYEQYF.

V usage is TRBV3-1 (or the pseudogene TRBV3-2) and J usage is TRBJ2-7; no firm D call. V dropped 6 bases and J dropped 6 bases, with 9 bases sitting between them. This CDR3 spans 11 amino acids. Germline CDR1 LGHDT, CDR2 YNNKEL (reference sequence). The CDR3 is CASSLQAEQYF. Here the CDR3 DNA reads TGTGCCAGCAGTCTGCAGGCCGAGCAGTACTTC.

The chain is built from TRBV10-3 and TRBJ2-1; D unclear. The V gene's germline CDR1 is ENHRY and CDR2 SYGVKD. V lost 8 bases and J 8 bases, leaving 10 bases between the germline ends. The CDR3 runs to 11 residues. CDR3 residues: CAIGRSDEQFF. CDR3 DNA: TGTGCCATCGGAAGGAGCGATGAGCAGTTCTTC.

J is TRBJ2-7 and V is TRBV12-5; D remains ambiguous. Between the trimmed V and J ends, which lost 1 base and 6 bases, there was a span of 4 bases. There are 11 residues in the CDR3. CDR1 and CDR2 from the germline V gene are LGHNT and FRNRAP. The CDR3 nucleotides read TGTGCTAGTGGTTTGGGCGGCGAGCAGTACTTC. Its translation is CASGLGGEQYF.

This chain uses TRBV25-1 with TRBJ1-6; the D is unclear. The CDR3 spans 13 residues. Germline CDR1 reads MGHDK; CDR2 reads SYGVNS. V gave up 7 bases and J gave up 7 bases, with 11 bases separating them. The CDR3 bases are TGTGCCAGCACGGGAACTCCAAATTCACCCCTCCACTTT. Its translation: CASTGTPNSPLHF.

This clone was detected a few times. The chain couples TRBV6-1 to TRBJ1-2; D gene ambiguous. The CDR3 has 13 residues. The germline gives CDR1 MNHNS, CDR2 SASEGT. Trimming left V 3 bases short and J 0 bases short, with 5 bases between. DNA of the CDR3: TGTGCCAGCAGTGAGACTTCTAACTATGGCTACACCTTC. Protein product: CASSETSNYGYTF.

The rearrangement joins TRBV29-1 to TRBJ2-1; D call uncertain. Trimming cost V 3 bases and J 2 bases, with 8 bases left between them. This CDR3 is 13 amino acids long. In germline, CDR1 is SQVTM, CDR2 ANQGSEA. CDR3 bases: TGCAGCGTTGATGGGCGAGCCTACAATGAGCAGTTCTTC. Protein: CSVDGRAYNEQFF.

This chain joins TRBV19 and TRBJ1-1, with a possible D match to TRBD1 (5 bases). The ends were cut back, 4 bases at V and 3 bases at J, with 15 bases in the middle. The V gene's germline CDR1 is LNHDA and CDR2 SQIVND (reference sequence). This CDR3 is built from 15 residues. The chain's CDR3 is CASSTRQGIHTEAFF. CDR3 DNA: TGTGCCAGTAGTACACGCCAGGGCATACACACTGAAGCTTTCTTT.

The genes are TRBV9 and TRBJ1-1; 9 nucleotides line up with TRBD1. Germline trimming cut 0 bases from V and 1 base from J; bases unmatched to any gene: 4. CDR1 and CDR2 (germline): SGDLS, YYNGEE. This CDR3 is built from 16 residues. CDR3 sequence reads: CASSVARDRENTEAFF. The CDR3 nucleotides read TGTGCCAGCAGCGTAGCCCGGGACAGGGAGAACACTGAAGCTTTCTTT.

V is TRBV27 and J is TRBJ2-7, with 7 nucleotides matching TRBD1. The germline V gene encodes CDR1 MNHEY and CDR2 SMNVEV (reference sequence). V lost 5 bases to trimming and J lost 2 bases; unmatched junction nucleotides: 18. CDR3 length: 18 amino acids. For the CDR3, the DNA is TGTGCCAGCAGTCGTACGATTTTACAGGGACAGAGGCCCTACGAGCAGTACTTC. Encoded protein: CASSRTILQGQRPYEQYF.

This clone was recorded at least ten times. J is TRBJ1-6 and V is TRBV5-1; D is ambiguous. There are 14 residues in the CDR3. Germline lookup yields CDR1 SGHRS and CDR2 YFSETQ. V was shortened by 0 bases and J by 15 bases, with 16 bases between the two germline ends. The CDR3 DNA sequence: TGCGCCAGCAGCTTGGGTTCGGGAGGGTTAGACCTCCACTTT. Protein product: CASSLGSGGLDLHF.

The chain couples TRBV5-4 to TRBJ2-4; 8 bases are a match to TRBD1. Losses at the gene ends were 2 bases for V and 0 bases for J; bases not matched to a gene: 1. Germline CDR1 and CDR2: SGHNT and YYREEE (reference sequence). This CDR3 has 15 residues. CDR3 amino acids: CASSFGQGAKNIQYF. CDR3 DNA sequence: TGTGCCAGCAGCTTCGGACAGGGAGCCAAAAACATTCAGTACTTC.

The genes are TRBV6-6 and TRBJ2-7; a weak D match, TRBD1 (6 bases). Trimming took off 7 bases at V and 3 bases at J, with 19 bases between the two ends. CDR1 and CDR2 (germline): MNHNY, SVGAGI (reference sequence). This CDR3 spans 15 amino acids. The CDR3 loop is CASTAGWGPNYEQYF. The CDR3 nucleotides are TGTGCCAGCACTGCAGGGTGGGGGCCTAACTACGAGCAGTACTTC.

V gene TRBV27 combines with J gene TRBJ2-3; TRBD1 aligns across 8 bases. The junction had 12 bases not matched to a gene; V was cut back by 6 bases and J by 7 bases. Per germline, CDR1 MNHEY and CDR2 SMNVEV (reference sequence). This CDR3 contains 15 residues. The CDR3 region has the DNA TGTGCCAGCAGGATGCAGGGGGCAATGGAAAATACGCAGTATTTT. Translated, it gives CASRMQGAMENTQYF.

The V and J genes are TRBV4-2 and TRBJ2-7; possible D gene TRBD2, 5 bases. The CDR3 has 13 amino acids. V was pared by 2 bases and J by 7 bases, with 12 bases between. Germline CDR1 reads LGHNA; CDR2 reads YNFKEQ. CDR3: CASSQKKGLEQYF. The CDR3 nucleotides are TGTGCCAGCAGCCAAAAAAAAGGACTTGAGCAGTACTTC.

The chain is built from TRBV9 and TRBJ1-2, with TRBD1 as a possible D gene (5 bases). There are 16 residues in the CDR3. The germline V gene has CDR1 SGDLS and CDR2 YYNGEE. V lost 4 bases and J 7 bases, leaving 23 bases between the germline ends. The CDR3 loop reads CASSPGPGEVRVGYTF. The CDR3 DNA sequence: TGTGCCAGCAGCCCCGGACCGGGGGAAGTAAGGGTTGGCTACACCTTC.